The sequence of this T cell receptor beta chain was determined in a study of blood T cell repertoires in COVID-19. As for the study in general: Some COVID-19 samples were acute and others convalescent; all came from the United States, Italy and Spain.

The J segment lost 4 bases and the V segment lost 0 bases, leaving 7 bases of the junction unmatched. The CDR3 loop spans 16 amino acids. Germline CDR1 SGHAT, CDR2 FQNNGV. Under the authors' procedure: Estimation of nucleated cell counts relied on the amplification of reference gene primers. Clones were sequenced by immunoSEQ multiplex PCR, and TCRdb holds only the in-frame ones, with some missing. That table is the source of V, J and clone size, and D and trimming were worked out from the DNA. The repertoire includes over 30,000 clones, just over 85% of them detected once, and about 5% sits in the top ten.

The receptor's source is an older woman with active COVID-19. V is TRBV11-2 and J is TRBJ2-7, with 9 bases fitting TRBD2. The sequencing sample was made of peripheral blood. CDR3 coding DNA: TGTGCCAGCAGCTTAGAGGGCGGCGGGGGGGCGTACGAGCAGTACTTC. This encodes CASSLEGGGGAYEQYF. Based on the CDR3 plus reference TRBV11-2 and TRBJ2-7, the full variable domain is EAGVAQSPRYKIIEKRQSVAFWCNPISGHATLYWYQQILGQGPKLLIQFQNNGVVDDSQLPKDRFSAERLKGVDSTLKIQPAKLEDSAVYLCASSLEGGGGAYEQYFGPGTRLTVT.